The T cell receptor beta chain under discussion was sequenced for a study of T cell responses to AZD1222 COVID-19 vaccine. A remark on this clone: Its specificity is not known.

The study's findings and limits: Following two doses of AZD1222, Spike-specific TCR breadth and depth rose. Spike-wide vaccine-associated CD4 TCRs dominated at 160-218 and 743-854.

Libraries were prepared by immunoSEQ multiplex PCR; TCRdb keeps only in-frame clonotypes and omits some of them. The table has over 150,000 clones, roughly 91% seen once. CDR3 length: 15 amino acids. The V and J ends lost 7 bases and 5 bases, in that order; junction bases with no gene match: 7. Germline values: CDR1 MNHEY, CDR2 SVGAGI. This TCR came from an adult who received the MenACWY meningococcal vaccine as a control. The chain carries TRBV6-5 and TRBJ2-2, with 10 bases fitting TRBD2. The specimen comprised peripheral blood, sampled 28 days after the second dose of the MenACWY control vaccine. CDR3: CASTVAGGVTGELFF. The CDR3 DNA reads TGTGCCAGCACCGTAGCGGGGGGTGTTACCGGGGAGCTGTTTTTT.